The T cell receptor (beta chain) described here comes from a study of CD8 T cells in ankylosing spondylitis. Study findings and constraints: Disease-associated clonotypes exhibited CD8+ identity and were relatively infrequent in peripheral blood.

The CDR3 contains 14 residues. The germline gives CDR1 LGHDT, CDR2 YNNKEL (reference sequence). The ends were cut back, 0 bases at V and 1 base at J, with 4 bases in the middle. Preparation of TCR beta libraries was done by quantitative 5'-RACE with molecular barcodes. Via MiXCR, TCRdb re-called the 5' RACE reads, giving one row per CDR3 protein. The table lists about 64,000 distinct CDR3 sequences, 6.2% of them singletons. This clonotype has a count of ten or more. Its antigen is currently unknown. The sequencing sample was made of synovial fluid, either unsorted or a sorted T cell fraction (not recorded which). The source is a male donor with ankylosing spondylitis. V and J are TRBV3-1 and TRBJ2-1; D unclear. The CDR3 is CASSQDTSYNEQFF. CDR3 coding DNA: TGTGCCAGCAGCCAAGATACATCCTACAATGAGCAGTTCTTC.